The entry that follows covers one T cell receptor (beta chain) sequence. V lost 4 bases, J lost 8 bases, and 12 bases lay in between. The CDR3 loop spans 12 amino acids. The germline CDR1 and CDR2 sequences are SGHRS and YFSETQ. These data belong to a study of blood T cell repertoires in COVID-19. Study summary: There were acute and convalescent COVID-19 samples, and they came from the United States, Italy and Spain. T cells, B-cell-depleted T cells, or PBMCs supplied cDNA or gDNA.

Original processing methods: Quantification of nucleated cells was approximated via reference gene primer amplification. The table came from immunoSEQ multiplex PCR; TCRdb's copy has only in-frame clones and leaves some out. Clone size and V and J calls were adopted from that table, with D and trimming inferred from the DNA. The sample has 250,000 to 300,000 clones; about 90% are singletons. Patients of the Seattle cohort, enrolled during active infection, were followed longitudinally. The V call is TRBV5-1, the J call TRBJ1-2; D is unclear. Sequenced: peripheral blood. The clonotype comes from a woman in her 70s with COVID-19, enrolled during active disease. The CDR3 DNA is TGCGCCAGCAGCCTTCGGGGAGGGGGCTACACCTTC. Translated, it gives CASSLRGGGYTF. Together with reference TRBV5-1 and TRBJ1-2, the CDR3 gives the full variable domain: KAGVTQTPRYLIKTRGQQVTLSCSPISGHRSVSWYQQTPGQGLQFLFEYFSETQRNKGNFPGRFSGRQFSNSRSEMNVSTLELGDSALYLCASSLRGGGYTFGSGTRLTVV.